This passage covers 29 T cell receptor beta chains from one sample sequenced in a study of CD4 T cells in relation to SARS-CoV-2 and coronaviruses (dated by TCRdb to the early 2020s). Library method: the immunoSEQ multiplex PCR assay. TCRdb took this table from immuneACCESS and kept in-frame rearrangements with V and J called. Such tables lack part of the clones; where checked against another copy, unresolved V genes explain under half of the gap, and the rest is unexplained. Counted in this sample were over 20,000 clones; over 70% of them appeared once. 10% to 15% of the sample lies in the top ten. Their antigens remain unidentified. CD4+ T cells from unexposed donors were collected before the COVID-19 pandemic (2011-2018). After more than nine days of culture, CD4+ T cells were isolated with the EasySep CD4+ T cell isolation kit. The sequenced sample consisted of CD4+ T cells from PBMCs, cultured in vitro. All receptors come from a human donor in good health.

A few counts support this clone. This chain joins TRBV3-1 (or the pseudogene TRBV3-2) and TRBJ1-2; TRBD1 is a possible D gene (5 bases). Germline lookup yields CDR1 LGHDT and CDR2 YNNKEL (reference sequence). The V end was cut by 5 bases, the J end by 6 bases, with 16 bases between. The CDR3 extends over 14 amino acids. Here the CDR3 reads CASSAKARGNGYTF. The CDR3 nucleotides read TGTGCCAGCAGCGCTAAGGCGAGGGGCAATGGCTACACCTTC.

This sequence joins TRBV7-8 and TRBJ1-1, with no clear D. Germline-derived CDR1 and CDR2 are SGHVS and FQNEAQ. Trimming pared 5 bases from V and 6 bases from J, leaving 13 bases between. The CDR3 is 13 residues long. The CDR3 region has the DNA TGTGCCAGCAGCAGCCAGTCGAGGGCTGAAGCTTTCTTT. Its translation is CASSSQSRAEAFF.

The genes are TRBV5-8 and TRBJ1-4; 9 bases match TRBD1. This CDR3 is 16 amino acids long. V shed 4 bases and J 0 bases; nucleotides not matched to a gene: 4. Looked up from germline, CDR1 is SGHTS and CDR2 is YDEGEE. The DNA for the CDR3 is TGTGCCAGCAGCCCGGGACAGGGAGCAACTAATGAAAAACTGTTTTTT. Translated: CASSPGQGATNEKLFF. The full variable domain, rest sourced from reference TRBV5-8 and TRBJ1-4, is EAGVTQSPTHLIKTRGQQATLRCSPISGHTSVYWYQQALGLGLQFLLWYDEGEERNRGNFPPRFSGRQFPNYSSELNVNALELEDSALYLCASSPGQGATNEKLFFGSGTQLSVL.

The chain joins TRBV5-3 to TRBJ2-1; unclear D gene. TRBV5-3 has ORF status, its function being uncertain. Trimming removed 4 bases at V and 0 bases at J, with 8 bases between. CDR3 length: 14 residues. Here the CDR3 reads CARSPRSSYNEQFF. The CDR3 nucleotides are TGTGCCAGAAGCCCGCGAAGCTCCTACAATGAGCAGTTCTTC.

The V and J genes are TRBV4-1 and TRBJ1-2; D remains ambiguous. The V and J ends lost 2 bases and 4 bases respectively, with 17 bases between them. Per germline, CDR1 MGHRA and CDR2 YSYEKL. CDR3 size: 16 residues. For the CDR3, the DNA is TGCGCCAGCAGCCAAAATACTGTGCCCCGGGCCTATGGCTACACCTTC. Translating gives CASSQNTVPRAYGYTF.

The rearrangement uses TRBV19 and TRBJ2-1; 9 nucleotides match TRBD2. The germline V gene has CDR1 LNHDA and CDR2 SQIVND (reference sequence). CDR3 size: 14 residues. Trimming removed 6 bases from V and 6 bases from J; junction bases left unmatched: 6. CDR3: CASSLGLAINEQFF. For the CDR3, the DNA is TGTGCCAGTAGCTTGGGACTAGCAATCAATGAGCAGTTCTTC.

The CDR3 loop is CASKGQGSSYEQYF. The CDR3, as DNA: TGTGCCAGTAAAGGACAGGGGAGCTCCTACGAGCAGTACTTC. The chain couples TRBV19 to TRBJ2-7, with 9 nucleotides matching TRBD1. Germline V gene sequence: CDR1 LNHDA, CDR2 SQIVND (reference sequence). Trimming at V came to 7 bases and at J to 0 bases, leaving 4 bases not matched to a gene. This CDR3 spans 14 amino acids.

The chain joins TRBV6-6 to TRBJ1-5, with D maybe TRBD1 (6 bases). Trimming removed 10 bases from V and 2 bases from J, with 18 bases in between. Germline values: CDR1 MNHNY, CDR2 SVGAGI (reference sequence). This CDR3 has 15 residues. CDR3 DNA sequence: TGTGCCACTTTCCCAGGGGAAATTGGCAATCAGCCCCAGCATTTT. This translates into CATFPGEIGNQPQHF.

This chain links TRBV3-1 (or the pseudogene TRBV3-2) with TRBJ1-2; D is ambiguous. The germline V and J ends were trimmed by 6 bases and 8 bases, with 10 bases remaining between them. CDR3 length: 11 residues. Germline V gives CDR1 LGHDT, CDR2 YNNKEL (reference sequence). The CDR3 is CASRSQTGYTF. In nucleotides, the CDR3 is TGTGCCAGCAGGTCACAAACAGGCTACACCTTC.

V usage is TRBV19 and J usage is TRBJ1-5; no definite D call. The ends were cut back, 5 bases at V and 5 bases at J, with 13 bases in the middle. The length of the CDR3 is 14 residues. In germline, CDR1 is LNHDA, CDR2 SQIVND (reference sequence). CDR3 protein: CASSPVAEYQPQHF. In DNA, the CDR3 is TGTGCCAGTAGTCCCGTGGCAGAGTATCAGCCCCAGCATTTT.

J is TRBJ1-2 and V is TRBV28; 7 positions agree with TRBD1. J lost 7 bases, V lost 2 bases, and 10 bases had no gene match. Germline CDR1 and CDR2: MDHEN and SYDVKM. The CDR3 has 15 amino acids. The DNA of the CDR3 is TGTGCCAGCAGTTTACTCGACAGGGTAAGGGGTGGCTACACCTTC. It codes for CASSLLDRVRGGYTF.

This chain joins TRBV5-8 and TRBJ2-7, with D perhaps assigned TRBD1 or TRBD2 (5 bases each). The V gene's germline CDR1 is SGHTS and CDR2 YDEGEE. The CDR3 length is 14 residues. Trimming removed 4 bases from V and 2 bases from J, with 13 bases in between. CDR3 region: CASSAGTWAYEQYF. The CDR3 DNA sequence: TGTGCCAGCAGCGCCGGGACGTGGGCCTACGAGCAGTACTTC.

This chain connects TRBV7-3 to TRBJ1-1; D gene unclear. CDR3 length equals 16 residues. Between the trimmed V and J ends, which lost 0 bases and 2 bases, there was a span of 13 bases. Germline lookup yields CDR1 SGHTA and CDR2 FQGTGA. CDR3 loop: CASSLTLRWGNTEAFF. The CDR3 nucleotides read TGTGCCAGCAGCTTAACGTTAAGGTGGGGTAACACTGAAGCTTTCTTT.

This chain joins TRBV6-5 and TRBJ2-3; perhaps TRBD2 as D (6 bases). Trimming took off 7 bases at V and 0 bases at J, with 11 bases between the two ends. CDR3 length: 14 residues. Germline V gene lookup returns CDR1 MNHEY and CDR2 SVGAGI. CDR3 loop: CASKAGISTDTQYF. The CDR3, as DNA: TGTGCCAGCAAGGCGGGAATTAGCACAGATACGCAGTATTTT.

The chain links TRBV11-2 to TRBJ1-4; 7 bases align to TRBD1. Germline trimming cut 5 bases from V and 0 bases from J; bases unmatched to any gene: 9. Per the germline V gene, CDR1 is SGHAT and CDR2 is FQNNGV. This CDR3 region has 17 residues. CDR3: CASSRSRDSTTNEKLFF. DNA for the CDR3: TGTGCCAGCAGCCGCAGCCGGGACAGCACAACTAATGAAAAACTGTTTTTT. Variable domain in full (rest from reference TRBV11-2 and TRBJ1-4): EAGVAQSPRYKIIEKRQSVAFWCNPISGHATLYWYQQILGQGPKLLIQFQNNGVVDDSQLPKDRFSAERLKGVDSTLKIQPAKLEDSAVYLCASSRSRDSTTNEKLFFGSGTQLSVL.

The chain carries TRBV5-6 and TRBJ1-2; D ambiguous. This CDR3 comprises 14 residues. Per germline, CDR1 SGHDT and CDR2 YYEEEE. V gave up 3 bases and J gave up 8 bases, with 17 bases separating them. The CDR3 loop is CASSSGGLRKGYTF. CDR3 nucleotide sequence: TGTGCCAGCAGCTCGGGAGGGCTAAGGAAGGGCTACACCTTC.

V is TRBV7-2 and J is TRBJ1-4, with D possibly matching TRBD1 (6 bases). This CDR3 comprises 14 residues. Germline V gene sequence: CDR1 SGHTA, CDR2 FQGNSA. V lost 5 bases and J lost 7, with 14 bases in between. CDR3 protein: CASSPPGGGEKLFF. CDR3 DNA sequence: TGTGCCAGCAGCCCCCCGGGGGGCGGTGAAAAACTGTTTTTT.

To note about this clone: The junction departs from the called germline gene at one end, perhaps through a read error. The chain has TRBV7-2 and TRBJ2-7, with 10 bases that match TRBD2. This CDR3 has 13 residues. The germline V gene encodes CDR1 SGHTA and CDR2 FQGNSA. CDR3 region: CASSLGGSGGSHF. CDR3 DNA sequence: TGTGCCAGCAGCTTAGGCGGTAGCGGGGGGTCTCACTTC.

The chain links TRBV7-2 to TRBJ1-6; D is unclear. Trimming removed 2 bases from V and 6 bases from J, with 11 bases in between. The CDR3 sequence is 15 residues long. Germline V gives CDR1 SGHTA, CDR2 FQGNSA. Here the CDR3 reads CASSLLGRPNSPLHF. The CDR3 region has the DNA TGTGCCAGCAGCTTATTGGGCAGGCCTAATTCACCCCTCCACTTT.

The gene calls are TRBV4-3 and TRBJ2-4; 11 nucleotides align to TRBD1. V gave up 3 bases and J gave up 9 bases; unmatched junction bases: 7. Per germline, CDR1 LGHNA and CDR2 YSLEER. This CDR3 has 15 amino acids. CDR3 protein: CASSQEDRGRSIQYF. The CDR3 region has the DNA TGCGCCAGCAGCCAGGAGGACAGGGGGCGAAGCATTCAGTACTTC.

The sample holds one count of this clone. The chain recombines TRBV27 with TRBJ2-1; 10 bases are shared with TRBD2. With V trimmed by 2 bases and J by 9 bases, 13 bases remained unmatched. The germline gives CDR1 MNHEY, CDR2 SMNVEV (reference sequence). The CDR3 has 17 residues. The chain's CDR3 is CASSLRTSGVNYIEQFF. In DNA form, the CDR3 reads TGTGCCAGCAGTTTAAGGACTAGCGGAGTGAACTATATTGAGCAGTTCTTC.

The chain employs TRBV11-2 and TRBJ1-1; unclear D gene. CDR1 SGHAT and CDR2 FQNNGV come from the germline V gene. The ends were cut back, 1 base at V and 1 base at J, with 7 bases in the middle. The CDR3 totals 14 residues. In DNA, the CDR3 is TGTGCCAGCAGCTTAGTTGCAGGGAACACTGAAGCTTTCTTT. Its protein is CASSLVAGNTEAFF. Looking up the rest from reference TRBV11-2 and TRBJ1-1 gives the full variable domain: EAGVAQSPRYKIIEKRQSVAFWCNPISGHATLYWYQQILGQGPKLLIQFQNNGVVDDSQLPKDRFSAERLKGVDSTLKIQPAKLEDSAVYLCASSLVAGNTEAFFGQGTRLTVV.

The rearrangement uses TRBV7-9 and TRBJ2-7; D unclear. Germline CDR1 SEHNR, CDR2 FQNEAQ (reference sequence). Between the trimmed V and J ends, which lost 4 bases and 0 bases, there was a span of 22 bases. This CDR3 has 18 residues. Written as DNA, the CDR3 is TGTGCCAGCAGCTCCCAACGATATAGAGGTCAGAGCTCCTACGAGCAGTACTTC. Translated, it gives CASSSQRYRGQSSYEQYF.

The rearrangement links TRBV4-1 to TRBJ2-7; 13 nucleotides match TRBD2. Germline lookup yields CDR1 MGHRA and CDR2 YSYEKL. The CDR3 has 18 amino acids. V gave up 3 bases and J gave up 1 base; unmatched junction bases: 9. CDR3 in amino acids: CASSHLRGGLAGSYEQYF. The CDR3 nucleotides are TGCGCCAGCAGCCACCTACGGGGGGGACTAGCGGGATCCTACGAGCAGTACTTC.

The V and J genes are TRBV10-3 and TRBJ1-5; weak D call: TRBD1 (5 bases). The CDR3 is 13 residues long. The germline V gene has CDR1 ENHRY and CDR2 SYGVKD. V was pared by 8 bases and J by 3 bases, with 11 bases between. CDR3 region: CAIGGGDNQPQHF. CDR3 DNA sequence: TGTGCCATCGGGGGGGGAGACAATCAGCCCCAGCATTTT.

J is TRBJ1-5 and V is TRBV3-1 (or the pseudogene TRBV3-2); D is unclear. Looked up from germline, CDR1 is LGHDT and CDR2 is YNNKEL (reference sequence). V lost 4 bases to trimming and J lost 5 bases, with 21 bases between them. This CDR3 comprises 17 residues. The chain's CDR3 is CASSPGVVEVGDQPQHF. The DNA of the CDR3 is TGTGCCAGCAGCCCCGGGGTCGTCGAGGTTGGGGATCAGCCCCAGCATTTT.

Only a few counts were recorded for this clone. The chain combines TRBV21-1 with TRBJ2-1. TRBV21-1 is classified as a pseudogene. This CDR3 comprises 17 residues. The CDR3 loop reads CASSKTIHRTIYNEQFF. As DNA, the CDR3 is TGTGCCAGCAGCAAGACTATACACAGGACGATATACAATGAGCAGTTCTTC.

This chain uses TRBV18 with TRBJ1-5; possibly TRBD1 for D (6 bases). This CDR3 region has 17 residues. The V gene's germline CDR1 is KGHSH and CDR2 LQKENI. Trimming left V 4 bases short and J 0 bases short, with 16 bases between. The CDR3 loop is CASSLGAGQGSNQPQHF. CDR3 sequence (DNA): TGTGCCAGCTCACTGGGAGCGGGACAAGGTAGCAATCAGCCCCAGCATTTT.

This clone was observed a few times. The chain carries TRBV10-3 and TRBJ1-2; D is unclear. Germline values: CDR1 ENHRY, CDR2 SYGVKD. The CDR3 length is 14 residues. V gave up 2 bases and J gave up 6 bases, with 13 bases separating them. The DNA of the CDR3 is TGTGCCATCAGTGAGGGGTCAACGTATGATGGCTACACCTTC. This translates into CAISEGSTYDGYTF.